The 20 T cell receptor beta chains below all came from one sample that was sequenced in a study of blood T cell repertoires in COVID-19. This table comes from immunoSEQ multiplex PCR, and its TCRdb copy is limited to in-frame clones, with some not included. The data show under 250,000 clones, with 75% to 90% seen just once and 2.6% held by the top ten. The sequenced sample consisted of peripheral blood. All receptors derive from a woman in her seventies with active or convalescent COVID-19.

The chain is built from TRBV6-5 and TRBJ2-1, with 9 bases aligning to TRBD1. The CDR3 is 15 amino acids. Germline lookup yields CDR1 MNHEY and CDR2 SVGAGI. Trimming cost V 6 bases and J 7 bases; bases outside gene matches: 10. This CDR3 reads CASRAGTGRTNEQFF. For the CDR3, the DNA is TGTGCCAGCAGAGCCGGGACAGGGAGAACGAATGAGCAGTTCTTC.

The V gene is TRBV6-5, the J gene TRBJ2-1, with 7 bases aligning to TRBD1. The V gene end was trimmed by 5 bases and the J gene end by 2 bases; junction bases not matched to a gene: 3. CDR1 MNHEY and CDR2 SVGAGI come from the germline V gene. This CDR3 has 14 amino acids. CDR3 sequence: CASSRDSAYNEQFF. CDR3 DNA: TGTGCCAGCAGTAGGGACAGTGCCTACAATGAGCAGTTCTTC.

This rearrangement joins TRBV5-1 to TRBJ1-4, with a possible D match to TRBD1 (6 bases). The CDR3 spans 14 residues. The ends were cut back, 4 bases at V and 6 bases at J, with 13 bases in the middle. Germline V lookup: CDR1 SGHRS, CDR2 YFSETQ. The CDR3 region is CASSDGGGDEKLFF. The CDR3, as DNA: TGCGCCAGCAGCGATGGGGGCGGCGATGAAAAACTGTTTTTT.

The chain combines TRBV5-1 with TRBJ2-3, with 8 bases fitting TRBD1. In germline, CDR1 is SGHRS, CDR2 YFSETQ. With 4 bases clipped from V and 4 bases from J, the junction kept 5 bases outside the gene matches. This CDR3 has 14 residues. The CDR3 DNA sequence: TGCGCCAGCAGCATACAGGGGGTCCCAGATACGCAGTATTTT. It codes for CASSIQGVPDTQYF.

The V and J genes are TRBV2 and TRBJ2-7, with 10 bases aligning to TRBD1. The germline V gene has CDR1 SNHLY and CDR2 FYNNEI. V shed 4 bases, J shed 2 bases, and the junction held 5 bases outside the gene matches. The CDR3 consists of 15 residues. The CDR3 is CASSAGGTGAYEQYF. The CDR3 coding sequence is TGTGCCAGCAGTGCGGGGGGGACAGGGGCCTACGAGCAGTACTTC.

This clone was picked up one time. V and J are TRBV5-1 and TRBJ1-1; a possible D gene is TRBD1 (6 bases). Germline V gives CDR1 SGHRS, CDR2 YFSETQ. Deletions cut 7 bases from V and 0 bases from J, with 13 bases between. CDR3 length: 14 amino acids. CDR3 protein: CASDPSGVNTEAFF. The CDR3 region has the DNA TGCGCCAGCGACCCGTCAGGGGTGAACACTGAAGCTTTCTTT.

The chain recombines TRBV28 with TRBJ2-2; D is possibly TRBD1 (7 bases). This CDR3 is built from 16 residues. The germline V gene has CDR1 MDHEN and CDR2 SYDVKM. Trimming left V 7 bases short and J 5 bases short, with 20 bases between. CDR3 region: CASTEGGQGVTGELFF. DNA of the CDR3: TGTGCCAGCACTGAAGGGGGGCAGGGGGTGACCGGGGAGCTGTTTTTT.

This clone has more than one count but fewer than ten. V gene TRBV29-1 combines with J gene TRBJ1-2; D is uncertain. The germline CDR1 and CDR2 sequences are SQVTM and ANQGSEA. V lost 4 bases to trimming and J lost 0 bases, with 6 bases between them. This CDR3 contains 12 residues. The CDR3 is CSVGSTNYGYTF. For the CDR3, the DNA is TGCAGCGTTGGCTCTACTAACTATGGCTACACCTTC.

The chain links TRBV9 to TRBJ2-1, with 7 bases fitting TRBD2. V lost 0 bases, J lost 4 bases, and 7 bases stayed unmatched. Per the germline V gene, CDR1 is SGDLS and CDR2 is YYNGEE. The CDR3 spans 16 residues. The CDR3 sequence: CASSVGRGGVYNEQFF. CDR3 sequence (DNA): TGTGCCAGCAGCGTAGGTCGCGGGGGAGTTTACAATGAGCAGTTCTTC.

The chain combines TRBV9 with TRBJ2-7; TRBD1 might be the D (6 bases). The CDR3 runs to 13 residues. V lost 2 bases, J lost 7 bases, and 13 bases lay in between. Germline lookup yields CDR1 SGDLS and CDR2 YYNGEE. The CDR3 nucleotides are TGTGCCAGCAGCGTTATCGAGACAGGAGAGCAGTACTTC. It is translated as CASSVIETGEQYF.

The chain is built from TRBV2 and TRBJ1-6; D might be TRBD1 (6 bases). Germline V lookup: CDR1 SNHLY, CDR2 FYNNEI. The V and J ends lost 7 bases and 6 bases respectively, with 16 bases between them. The CDR3 is made up of 15 amino acids. CDR3 residues: CASTLYRVGNSPLHF. The CDR3 DNA reads TGTGCCAGCACCTTATACAGGGTTGGTAATTCACCCCTCCACTTT.

The chain employs TRBV27 and TRBJ1-2; D perhaps matches TRBD1 (6 bases). The CDR3 sequence is 12 residues long. Between the trimmed V and J ends, which lost 6 bases and 14 bases, there was a span of 19 bases. Per the germline V gene, CDR1 is MNHEY and CDR2 is SMNVEV (reference sequence). CDR3 nucleotides: TGTGCCAGCAGCCCCAGGGGATCGTTGTTAACCTTC. It specifies CASSPRGSLLTF.

The chain employs TRBV27 and TRBJ2-1, with D unresolved. This CDR3 has 15 amino acids. The V end was cut by 0 bases, the J end by 4 bases, with 10 bases between. CDR1 MNHEY and CDR2 SMNVEV come from the germline V gene (reference sequence). CDR3 DNA sequence: TGTGCCAGCAGTTTATCTCTCGCCAGTTACAATGAGCAGTTCTTC. Its translation: CASSLSLASYNEQFF.

The chain carries TRBV4-3 and TRBJ2-1, with D perhaps TRBD2 (5 bases). There are 15 residues in the CDR3. Germline V lookup: CDR1 LGHNA, CDR2 YSLEER. V lost 2 bases and J 2 bases, leaving 10 bases between the germline ends. Written as DNA, the CDR3 is TGCGCCAGCAGCCAACGAGCGACTACCTACAATGAGCAGTTCTTC. Translation gives CASSQRATTYNEQFF.

V usage is TRBV2 and J usage is TRBJ1-4, with 7 bases lining up with TRBD1. This CDR3 has 16 residues. The V gene end was trimmed by 4 bases and the J gene end by 6 bases; junction bases not matched to a gene: 11. Germline V gives CDR1 SNHLY, CDR2 FYNNEI. In DNA form, the CDR3 reads TGTGCCAGCAGTGTGGGACTGAGGACAGGTGATGAAAAACTGTTTTTT. This codes for CASSVGLRTGDEKLFF. The whole variable domain, filled in from reference TRBV2 and TRBJ1-4, reads EPEVTQTPSHQVTQMGQEVILRCVPISNHLYFYWYRQILGQKVEFLVSFYNNEISEKSEIFDDQFSVERPDGSNFTLKIRSTKLEDSAMYFCASSVGLRTGDEKLFFGSGTQLSVL.

This sequence joins TRBV29-1 and TRBJ1-1; possibly TRBD1 for D (5 bases). CDR3 length equals 13 residues. Trimming cost V 4 bases and J 10 bases, with 19 bases left between them. The germline V gene has CDR1 SQVTM and CDR2 ANQGSEA. CDR3 DNA sequence: TGCAGCGTTGCAGGGTCTGACGGTGTGGGAGCTTTCTTT. It is translated as CSVAGSDGVGAFF.

This clone was observed once. The chain recombines TRBV12-3 or TRBV12-4 with TRBJ1-1, with D possibly matching TRBD1 (6 bases). V was trimmed by 5 bases and J by 5 bases, leaving 12 bases between them. The CDR3 runs 13 residues. The CDR3 DNA is TGTGCCAGCAGTGCAGGGGAATATACTGAAGCTTTCTTT. It specifies CASSAGEYTEAFF.

The chain recombines TRBV6-5 with TRBJ1-4; D gene ambiguous. Trimming took 5 bases from V and 5 from J, leaving 12 bases between them. This CDR3 has 14 residues. Germline loops: CDR1 MNHEY, CDR2 SVGAGI. The CDR3 nucleotides read TGTGCCAGCAGTCCGCCGGGTAGGAATGAAAAACTGTTTTTT. Protein product: CASSPPGRNEKLFF.

The CDR3 coding sequence is TGTGCCAGCAGTGAAGAACAGCCCGGCTACACCTTC. As protein: CASSEEQPGYTF. V is TRBV2 and J is TRBJ1-2; D gene uncertain. The CDR3 covers 12 residues. Trimming removed 1 base at V and 8 bases at J, with 8 bases between. Germline CDR1 and CDR2: SNHLY and FYNNEI.

The chain is built from TRBV5-1 and TRBJ2-7; the match to TRBD2 covers 11 bases. Trimming removed 4 bases from V and 2 bases from J; junction bases left unmatched: 5. The V gene's germline CDR1 is SGHRS and CDR2 YFSETQ. The CDR3 is 15 amino acids. The CDR3 DNA is TGCGCCAGCAGCCAAAGGACTAGCGGGCCCTACGAGCAGTACTTC. Encoded protein: CASSQRTSGPYEQYF.